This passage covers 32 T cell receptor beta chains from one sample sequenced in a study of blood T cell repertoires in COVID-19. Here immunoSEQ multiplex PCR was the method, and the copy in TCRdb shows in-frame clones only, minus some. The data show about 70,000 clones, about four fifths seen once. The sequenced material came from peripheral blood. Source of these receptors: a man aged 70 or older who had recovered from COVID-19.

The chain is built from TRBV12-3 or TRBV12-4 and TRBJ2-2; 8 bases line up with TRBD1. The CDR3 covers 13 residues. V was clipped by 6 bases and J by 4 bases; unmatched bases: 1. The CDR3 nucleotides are TGTGCCAGCAGCCAGGGGGCCACCGGGGAGCTGTTTTTT. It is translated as CASSQGATGELFF.

CDR3 nucleotides: TGTGCCAGCAGCTCGCTAGACAGGGGCACAGATACGCAGTATTTT. It specifies CASSSLDRGTDTQYF. The chain couples TRBV5-5 to TRBJ2-3; 7 nucleotides align to TRBD1. The CDR3 totals 15 residues. Germline V lookup: CDR1 SGHKS, CDR2 YYEKEE (reference sequence). J was trimmed by 1 base and V by 3 bases; bases with no gene match: 5.

CDR3 nucleotides: TGTGCCAGCAGCCAAGATCTAAATCAGCCCCAGCATTTT. This encodes CASSQDLNQPQHF. The chain links TRBV3-1 (or the pseudogene TRBV3-2) to TRBJ1-5; no clear D. This CDR3 comprises 13 residues. Trimming shortened V by 0 bases and J by 4 bases, and 4 bases separated the two germline ends. In germline, CDR1 is LGHDT, CDR2 YNNKEL (reference sequence).

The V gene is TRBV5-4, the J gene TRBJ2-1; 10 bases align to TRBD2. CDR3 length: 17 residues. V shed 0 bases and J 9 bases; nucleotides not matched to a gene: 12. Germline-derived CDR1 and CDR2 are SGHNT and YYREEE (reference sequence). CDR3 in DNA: TGTGCCAGCAGCTTGGGATTCAGCGGGGGGGTCGAGGTTGAGCAGTTCTTC. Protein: CASSLGFSGGVEVEQFF.

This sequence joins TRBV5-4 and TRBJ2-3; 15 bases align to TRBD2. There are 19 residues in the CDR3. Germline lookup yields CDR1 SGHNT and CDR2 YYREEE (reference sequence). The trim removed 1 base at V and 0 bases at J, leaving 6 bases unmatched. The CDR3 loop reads CASSLSWTSGGGSTDTQYF. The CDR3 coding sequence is TGTGCCAGCAGCTTGAGTTGGACTAGCGGGGGGGGAAGCACAGATACGCAGTATTTT.

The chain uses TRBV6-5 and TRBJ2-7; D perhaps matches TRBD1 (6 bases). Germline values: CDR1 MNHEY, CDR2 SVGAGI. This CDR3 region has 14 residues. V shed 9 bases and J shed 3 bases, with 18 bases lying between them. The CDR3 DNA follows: TGTGCCAGTGGGGTACAGGGTCATATCTACGAGCAGTACTTC. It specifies CASGVQGHIYEQYF.

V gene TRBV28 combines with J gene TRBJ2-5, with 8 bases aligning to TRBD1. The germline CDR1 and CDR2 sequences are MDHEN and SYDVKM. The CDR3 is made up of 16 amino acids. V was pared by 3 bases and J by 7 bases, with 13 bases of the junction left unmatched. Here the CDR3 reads CASSFEAGGVFGTQYF. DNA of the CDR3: TGTGCCAGCAGTTTTGAGGCAGGGGGCGTATTTGGGACCCAGTACTTC.

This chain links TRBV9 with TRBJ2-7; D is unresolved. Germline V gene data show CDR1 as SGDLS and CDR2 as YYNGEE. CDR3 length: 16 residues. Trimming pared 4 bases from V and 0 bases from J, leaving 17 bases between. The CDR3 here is CASSSSSSVLSYEQYF. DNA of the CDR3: TGTGCCAGCAGCTCCAGCTCAAGCGTTCTCTCCTACGAGCAGTACTTC.

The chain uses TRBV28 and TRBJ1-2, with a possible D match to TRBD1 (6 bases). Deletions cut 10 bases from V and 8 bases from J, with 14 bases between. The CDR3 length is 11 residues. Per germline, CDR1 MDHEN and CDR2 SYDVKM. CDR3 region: CATHTGRGYTF. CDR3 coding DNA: TGTGCCACCCACACAGGGAGAGGCTACACCTTC.

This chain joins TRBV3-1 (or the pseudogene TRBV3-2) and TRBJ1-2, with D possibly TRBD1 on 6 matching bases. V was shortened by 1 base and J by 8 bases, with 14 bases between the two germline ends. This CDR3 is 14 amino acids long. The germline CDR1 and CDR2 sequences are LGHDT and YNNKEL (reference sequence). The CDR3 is CASSQVAGAQGYTF. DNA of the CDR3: TGTGCCAGCAGCCAAGTCGCGGGGGCTCAAGGCTACACCTTC.

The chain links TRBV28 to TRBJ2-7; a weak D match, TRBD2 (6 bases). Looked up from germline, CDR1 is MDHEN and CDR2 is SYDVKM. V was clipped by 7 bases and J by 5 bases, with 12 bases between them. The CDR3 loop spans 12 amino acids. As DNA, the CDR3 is TGTGCCAGCATCCGAGGAGGGGACGAGCAGTACTTC. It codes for CASIRGGDEQYF. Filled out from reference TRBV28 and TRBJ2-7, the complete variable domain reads DVKVTQSSRYLVKRTGEKVFLECVQDMDHENMFWYRQDPGLGLRLIYFSYDVKMKEKGDIPEGYSVSREKKERFSLILESASTNQTSMYLCASIRGGDEQYFGPGTRLTVT.

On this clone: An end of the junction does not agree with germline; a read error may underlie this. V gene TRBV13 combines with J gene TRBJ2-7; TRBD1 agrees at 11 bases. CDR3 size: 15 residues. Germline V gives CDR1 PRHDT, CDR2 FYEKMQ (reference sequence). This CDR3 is CASSLGTGGSYEQYF. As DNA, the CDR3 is TGTGCCAGCAGTTTAGGGACAGGGGGATCCTACGAGCAGTACTTC.

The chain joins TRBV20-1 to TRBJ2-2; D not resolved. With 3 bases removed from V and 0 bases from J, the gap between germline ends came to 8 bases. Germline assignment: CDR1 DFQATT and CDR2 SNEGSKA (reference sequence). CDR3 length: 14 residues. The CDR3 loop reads CSASYRTNTGELFF. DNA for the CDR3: TGCAGTGCTAGTTATAGAACGAACACCGGGGAGCTGTTTTTT.

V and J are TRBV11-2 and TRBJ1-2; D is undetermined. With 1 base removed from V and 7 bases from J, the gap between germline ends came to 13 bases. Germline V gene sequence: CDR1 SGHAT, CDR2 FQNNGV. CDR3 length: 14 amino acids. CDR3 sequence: CASSLAWSGGGYTF. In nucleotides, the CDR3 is TGTGCCAGCAGCTTAGCCTGGAGCGGTGGTGGCTACACCTTC. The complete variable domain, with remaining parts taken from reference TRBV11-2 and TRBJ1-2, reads EAGVAQSPRYKIIEKRQSVAFWCNPISGHATLYWYQQILGQGPKLLIQFQNNGVVDDSQLPKDRFSAERLKGVDSTLKIQPAKLEDSAVYLCASSLAWSGGGYTFGSGTRLTVV.

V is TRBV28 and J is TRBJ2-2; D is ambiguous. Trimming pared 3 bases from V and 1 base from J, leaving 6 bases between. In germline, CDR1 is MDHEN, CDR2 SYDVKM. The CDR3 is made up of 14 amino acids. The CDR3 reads CASSFLKNTGELFF. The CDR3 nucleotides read TGTGCCAGCAGTTTCCTTAAGAACACCGGGGAGCTGTTTTTT.

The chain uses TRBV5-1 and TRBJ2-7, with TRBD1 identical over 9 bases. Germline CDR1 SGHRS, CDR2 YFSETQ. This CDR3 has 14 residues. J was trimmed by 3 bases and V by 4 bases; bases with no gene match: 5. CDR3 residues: CASSRTGEGYEQYF. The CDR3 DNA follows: TGCGCCAGCAGCCGGACAGGGGAAGGCTACGAGCAGTACTTC.

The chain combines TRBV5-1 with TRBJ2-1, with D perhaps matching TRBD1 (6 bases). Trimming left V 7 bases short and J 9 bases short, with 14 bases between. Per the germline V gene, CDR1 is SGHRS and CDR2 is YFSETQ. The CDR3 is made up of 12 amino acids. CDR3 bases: TGCGCCAGCCGAGGACAGAATCCTGAGCAGTTCTTC. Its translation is CASRGQNPEQFF.

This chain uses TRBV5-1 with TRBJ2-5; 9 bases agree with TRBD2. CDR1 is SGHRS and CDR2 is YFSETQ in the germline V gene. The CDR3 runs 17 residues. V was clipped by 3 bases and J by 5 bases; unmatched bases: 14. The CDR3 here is CASSSPGGGGAEETQYF. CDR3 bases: TGCGCCAGCAGCTCACCCGGTGGCGGGGGGGCAGAGGAGACCCAGTACTTC. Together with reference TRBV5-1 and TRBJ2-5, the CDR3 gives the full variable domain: KAGVTQTPRYLIKTRGQQVTLSCSPISGHRSVSWYQQTPGQGLQFLFEYFSETQRNKGNFPGRFSGRQFSNSRSEMNVSTLELGDSALYLCASSSPGGGGAEETQYFGPGTRLLVL.

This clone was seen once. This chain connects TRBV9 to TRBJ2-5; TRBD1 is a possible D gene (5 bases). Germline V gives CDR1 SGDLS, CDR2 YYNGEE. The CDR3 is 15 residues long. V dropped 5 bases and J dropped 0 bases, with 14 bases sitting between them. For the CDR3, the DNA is TGTGCCAGCAGTAAGGTGGGGCTGCACCAAGAGACCCAGTACTTC. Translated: CASSKVGLHQETQYF.

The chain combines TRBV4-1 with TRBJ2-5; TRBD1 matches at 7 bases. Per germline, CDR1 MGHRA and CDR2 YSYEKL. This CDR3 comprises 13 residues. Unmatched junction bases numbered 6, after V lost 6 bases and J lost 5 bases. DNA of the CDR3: TGCGCCAGCAGAGACAGGGAAGGGGAGACCCAGTACTTC. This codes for CASRDREGETQYF.

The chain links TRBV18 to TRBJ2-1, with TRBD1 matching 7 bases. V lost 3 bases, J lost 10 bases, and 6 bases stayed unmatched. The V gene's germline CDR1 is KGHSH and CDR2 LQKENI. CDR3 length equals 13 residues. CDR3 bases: TGTGCCAGCTCACCCTCAGGGGGTGAGGAGCAGTTCTTC. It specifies CASSPSGGEEQFF.

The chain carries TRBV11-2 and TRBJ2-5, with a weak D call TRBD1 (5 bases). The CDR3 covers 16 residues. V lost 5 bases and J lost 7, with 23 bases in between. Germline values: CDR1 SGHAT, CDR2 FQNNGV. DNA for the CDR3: TGTGCCAGCAGCCCTAGTAGAGCTGGGGCGAGAGGGACCCAGTACTTC. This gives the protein CASSPSRAGARGTQYF. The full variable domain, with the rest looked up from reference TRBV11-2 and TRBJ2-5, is EAGVAQSPRYKIIEKRQSVAFWCNPISGHATLYWYQQILGQGPKLLIQFQNNGVVDDSQLPKDRFSAERLKGVDSTLKIQPAKLEDSAVYLCASSPSRAGARGTQYFGPGTRLLVL.

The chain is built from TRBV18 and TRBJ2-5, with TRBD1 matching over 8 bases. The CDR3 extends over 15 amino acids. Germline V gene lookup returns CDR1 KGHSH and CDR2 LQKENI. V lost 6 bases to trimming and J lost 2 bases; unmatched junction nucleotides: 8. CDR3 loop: CASSQGQARQETQYF. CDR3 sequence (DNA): TGTGCCAGCTCCCAGGGACAGGCTAGACAAGAGACCCAGTACTTC.

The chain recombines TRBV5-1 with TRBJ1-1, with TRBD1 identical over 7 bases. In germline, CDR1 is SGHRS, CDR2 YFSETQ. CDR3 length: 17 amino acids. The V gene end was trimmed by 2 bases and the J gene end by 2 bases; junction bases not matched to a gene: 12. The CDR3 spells CASSLNTGEFSNTEAFF. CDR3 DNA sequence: TGCGCCAGCAGCTTAAATACAGGGGAGTTTAGCAACACTGAAGCTTTCTTT.

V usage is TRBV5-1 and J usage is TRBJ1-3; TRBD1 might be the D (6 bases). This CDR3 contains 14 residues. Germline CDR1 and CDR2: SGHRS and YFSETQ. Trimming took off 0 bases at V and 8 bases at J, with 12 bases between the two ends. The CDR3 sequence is CASSLDGGADTIYF. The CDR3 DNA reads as TGCGCCAGCAGCTTGGATGGGGGCGCAGACACCATATATTTT.

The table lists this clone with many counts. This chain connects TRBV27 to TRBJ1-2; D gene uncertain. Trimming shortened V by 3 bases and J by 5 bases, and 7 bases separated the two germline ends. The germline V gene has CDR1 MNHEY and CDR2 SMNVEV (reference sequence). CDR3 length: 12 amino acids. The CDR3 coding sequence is TGTGCCAGCAGTTTGGCGGGATATGGCTACACCTTC. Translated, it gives CASSLAGYGYTF.

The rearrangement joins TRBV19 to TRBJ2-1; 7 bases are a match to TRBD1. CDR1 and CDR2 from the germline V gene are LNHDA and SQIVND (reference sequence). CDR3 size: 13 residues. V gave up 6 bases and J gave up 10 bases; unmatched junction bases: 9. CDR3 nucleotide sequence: TGTGCCAGTAGCACCGACAGGGAAGGGGAGCAGTTCTTC. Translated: CASSTDREGEQFF.

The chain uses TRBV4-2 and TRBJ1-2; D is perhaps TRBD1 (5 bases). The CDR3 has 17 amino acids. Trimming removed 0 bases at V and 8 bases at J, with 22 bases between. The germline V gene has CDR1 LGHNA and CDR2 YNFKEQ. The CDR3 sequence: CASSQDSRSAGRGGYTF. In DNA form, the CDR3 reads TGTGCCAGCAGCCAAGATTCCCGATCGGCGGGGCGGGGCGGCTACACCTTC.

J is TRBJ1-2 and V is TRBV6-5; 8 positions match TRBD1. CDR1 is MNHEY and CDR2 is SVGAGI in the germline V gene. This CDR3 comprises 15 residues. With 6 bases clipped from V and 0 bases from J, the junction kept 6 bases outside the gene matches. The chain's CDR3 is CASSLGQVSNYGYTF. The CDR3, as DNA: TGTGCCAGCAGCCTGGGACAGGTCTCTAACTATGGCTACACCTTC.

The CDR3 coding sequence is TGTGCCAGCAGCGTACCGGGACAGGCTTACAATGAGCAGTTCTTC. Amino acids: CASSVPGQAYNEQFF. The V and J genes are TRBV9 and TRBJ2-1; 8 bases map to TRBD1. The CDR3 is made up of 15 amino acids. Germline assignment: CDR1 SGDLS and CDR2 YYNGEE. The V segment lost 1 base and the J segment 4 bases; nucleotides outside the gene matches: 4.

DNA of the CDR3: TGTGCCAGCAGCTTAGCGGGACAGGCCTATGGCTACACCTTC. Translating it yields CASSLAGQAYGYTF. V and J are TRBV7-2 and TRBJ1-2; 8 bases match TRBD1. The CDR3 has 14 residues. The V gene's germline CDR1 is SGHTA and CDR2 FQGNSA. V shed 0 bases, J shed 4 bases, and the junction held 1 base outside the gene matches.

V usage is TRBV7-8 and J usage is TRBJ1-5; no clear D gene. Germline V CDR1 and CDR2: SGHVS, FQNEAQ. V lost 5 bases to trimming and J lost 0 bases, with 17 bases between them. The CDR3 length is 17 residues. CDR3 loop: CASSPRSRPDSNQPQHF. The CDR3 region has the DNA TGTGCCAGCAGCCCTAGGTCCCGCCCCGATAGCAATCAGCCCCAGCATTTT.